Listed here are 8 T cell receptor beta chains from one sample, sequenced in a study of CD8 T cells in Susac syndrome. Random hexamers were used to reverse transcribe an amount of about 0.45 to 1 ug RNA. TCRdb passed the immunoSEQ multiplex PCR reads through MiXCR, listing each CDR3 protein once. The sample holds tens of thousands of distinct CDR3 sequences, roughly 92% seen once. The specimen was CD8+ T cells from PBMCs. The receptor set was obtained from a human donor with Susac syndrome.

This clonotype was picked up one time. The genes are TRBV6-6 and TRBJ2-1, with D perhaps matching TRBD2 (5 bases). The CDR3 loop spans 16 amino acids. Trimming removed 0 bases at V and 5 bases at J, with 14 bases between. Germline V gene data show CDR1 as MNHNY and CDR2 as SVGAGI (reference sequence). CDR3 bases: TGTGCCAGCAGTTACTCGATGGCTAGCTCGGACAATGAGCAGTTCTTC. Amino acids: CASSYSMASSDNEQFF.

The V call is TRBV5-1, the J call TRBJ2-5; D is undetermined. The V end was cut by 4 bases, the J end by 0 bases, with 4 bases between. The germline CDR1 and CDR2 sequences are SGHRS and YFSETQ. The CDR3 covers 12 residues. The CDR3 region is CASSVYQETQYF. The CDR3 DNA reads TGCGCCAGCAGCGTATACCAAGAGACCCAGTACTTC.

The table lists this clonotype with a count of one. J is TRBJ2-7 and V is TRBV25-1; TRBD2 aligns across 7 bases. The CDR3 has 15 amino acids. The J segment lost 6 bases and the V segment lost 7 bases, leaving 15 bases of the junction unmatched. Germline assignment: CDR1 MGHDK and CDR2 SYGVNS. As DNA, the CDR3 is TGTGCCAGCACCCCCCTCGGGGGGTCCGGGGGCGAGCAGTACTTC. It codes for CASTPLGGSGGEQYF.

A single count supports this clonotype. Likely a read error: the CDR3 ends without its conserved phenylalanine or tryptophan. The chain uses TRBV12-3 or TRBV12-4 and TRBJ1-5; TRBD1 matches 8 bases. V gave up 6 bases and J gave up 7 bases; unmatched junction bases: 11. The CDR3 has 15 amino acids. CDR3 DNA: TGTGCCAGCAGCCCCACCGACAGGGGTAAACAGCCCCAGCATTCT. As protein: CASSPTDRGKQPQHS.

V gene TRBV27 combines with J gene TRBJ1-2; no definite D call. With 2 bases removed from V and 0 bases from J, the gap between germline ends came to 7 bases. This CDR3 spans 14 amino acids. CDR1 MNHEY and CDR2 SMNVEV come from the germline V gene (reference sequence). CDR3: CASSLGRANYGYTF. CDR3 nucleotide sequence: TGTGCCAGCAGTTTAGGGCGGGCTAACTATGGCTACACCTTC.

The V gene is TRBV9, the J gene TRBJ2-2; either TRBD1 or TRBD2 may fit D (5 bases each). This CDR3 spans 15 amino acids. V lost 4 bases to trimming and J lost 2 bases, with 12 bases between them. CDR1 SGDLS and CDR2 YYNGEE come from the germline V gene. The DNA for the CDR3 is TGTGCCAGCAGCTCCGGGGCAGCTAACACCGGGGAGCTGTTTTTT. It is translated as CASSSGAANTGELFF.

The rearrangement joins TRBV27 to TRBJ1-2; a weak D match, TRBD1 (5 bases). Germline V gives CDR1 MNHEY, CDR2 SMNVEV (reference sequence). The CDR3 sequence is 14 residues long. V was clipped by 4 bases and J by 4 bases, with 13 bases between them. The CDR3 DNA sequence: TGTGCCAGCAGTTCTGCCAGGGAGGGCTATGGCTACACCTTC. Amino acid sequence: CASSSAREGYGYTF.

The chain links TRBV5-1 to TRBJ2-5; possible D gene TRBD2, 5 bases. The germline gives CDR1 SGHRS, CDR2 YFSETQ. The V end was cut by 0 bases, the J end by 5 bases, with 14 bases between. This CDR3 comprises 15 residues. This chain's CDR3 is CASSLATRRLETQYF. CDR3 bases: TGCGCCAGCAGCTTGGCCACTAGAAGGTTGGAGACCCAGTACTTC.